These 24 T cell receptor beta chains were all obtained from the same sample, sequenced in a study of long-term antiretroviral therapy in people with HIV. They ran version v3.0 of the immunoSEQ assay at survey level. Produced via immunoSEQ multiplex PCR; TCRdb's table is partial and in-frame only. The table includes 22,000 or so clones, over 65% detected once. The material was unsorted PBMCs, obtained about 5.7 years after starting antiretroviral therapy. Receptors originate from a man younger than 40 with HIV.

This clone turned up a few times. The chain combines TRBV28 with TRBJ2-7; 9 bases line up with TRBD2. The V gene end was trimmed by 2 bases and the J gene end by 2 bases; junction bases not matched to a gene: 1. The CDR3 loop spans 14 amino acids. Germline CDR1 MDHEN, CDR2 SYDVKM. The CDR3 coding sequence is TGTGCCAGCAGTTTACAGCGGGAGGCCTACGAGCAGTACTTC. This gives the protein CASSLQREAYEQYF.

The chain uses TRBV7-3 and TRBJ2-3, with 8 bases matching TRBD2. The CDR3 is 15 amino acids. The junction had 4 bases not matched to a gene; V was cut back by 5 bases and J by 0 bases. CDR1 is SGHTA and CDR2 is FQGTGA in the germline V gene. The CDR3 bases are TGTGCCAGCAGCGTTTCTAGCGGGAGCACAGATACGCAGTATTTT. This sequence encodes CASSVSSGSTDTQYF.

The rearrangement uses TRBV28 and TRBJ1-2; no clear D gene. V was pared by 6 bases and J by 4 bases, with 9 bases between. The V gene's germline CDR1 is MDHEN and CDR2 SYDVKM. The CDR3 sequence is 12 residues long. The CDR3 DNA reads as TGTGCCAGCAGCCCCTCCCCCTATGGCTACACCTTC. As protein: CASSPSPYGYTF.

CDR3 DNA sequence: TGTGCCAGCAGCCCGAATGGGCCGGGCGTCGGCTATGGCTACACCTTC. It is translated as CASSPNGPGVGYGYTF. The chain has TRBV5-4 and TRBJ1-2; D remains ambiguous. The germline V gene has CDR1 SGHNT and CDR2 YYREEE (reference sequence). CDR3 length: 16 amino acids. Between the trimmed V and J ends, which lost 4 bases and 4 bases, there was a span of 20 bases.

Only one count was recorded for this clone. The rearrangement uses TRBV19 and TRBJ1-3, with D unclear. Germline CDR1 reads LNHDA; CDR2 reads SQIVND (reference sequence). CDR3 size: 15 residues. Trimming took off 1 base at V and 3 bases at J, with 10 bases between the two ends. The CDR3 DNA is TGTGCCAGTAGTATAGTCAAAGAAATTGGAAACACCATATATTTT. Protein sequence: CASSIVKEIGNTIYF.

The count of this clone is one. The chain has TRBV2 and TRBJ2-2; perhaps TRBD2 as D (7 bases). The V and J ends lost 5 bases and 1 base respectively, with 11 bases between them. Germline CDR1 SNHLY, CDR2 FYNNEI. There are 15 residues in the CDR3. CDR3 coding DNA: TGTGCCAGCAGTAAGGGGGGGAGGAACACCGGGGAGCTGTTTTTT. This encodes CASSKGGRNTGELFF.

This clone was counted a single time. The CDR3 spells CASSVVVDTEAFF. The CDR3 coding sequence is TGTGCCAGCAGCGTAGTAGTGGACACTGAAGCTTTCTTT. This rearrangement joins TRBV9 to TRBJ1-1, with D uncertain. CDR1 and CDR2 (germline): SGDLS, YYNGEE. The CDR3 covers 13 residues. V was cut by 0 bases and J by 3 bases, with 6 bases left in between.

V is TRBV7-6 and J is TRBJ2-7, with 8 nucleotides matching TRBD1. Germline V gene lookup returns CDR1 SGHVS and CDR2 FNYEAQ. This CDR3 is 16 amino acids long. Trimming cost V 4 bases and J 4 bases; bases outside gene matches: 12. The chain's CDR3 is CASSSGDRGVYYEQYF. In DNA form, the CDR3 reads TGTGCCAGCAGCTCCGGCGACAGGGGCGTATATTACGAGCAGTACTTC.

This clone was recorded a few times. The chain is built from TRBV9 and TRBJ1-6; possible D gene TRBD1, 5 bases. V dropped 3 bases and J dropped 3 bases, with 10 bases sitting between them. The CDR3 loop spans 15 amino acids. The germline CDR1 and CDR2 sequences are SGDLS and YYNGEE. CDR3 in DNA: TGTGCCAGCAGCGGACGGGACGGCTATAATTCACCCCTCCACTTT. As protein: CASSGRDGYNSPLHF.

The rearrangement joins TRBV9 to TRBJ2-2; possibly TRBD2 for D (5 bases). Germline loops: CDR1 SGDLS, CDR2 YYNGEE. The V end was cut by 2 bases, the J end by 4 bases, with 12 bases between. This CDR3 is 15 amino acids long. The chain's CDR3 is CASSVAPGSTGELFF. The DNA for the CDR3 is TGTGCCAGCAGCGTCGCCCCGGGGAGCACCGGGGAGCTGTTTTTT.

The chain uses TRBV5-1 and TRBJ2-1; D unresolved. Trimming cost V 0 bases and J 7 bases, with 14 bases left between them. The germline gives CDR1 SGHRS, CDR2 YFSETQ. There are 15 residues in the CDR3. The CDR3 reads CASSLATAKLNEQFF. The CDR3 DNA is TGCGCCAGCAGCTTGGCGACGGCGAAATTGAATGAGCAGTTCTTC.

The chain has TRBV19 and TRBJ1-5, with D unresolved. The germline V gene has CDR1 LNHDA and CDR2 SQIVND (reference sequence). V gave up 5 bases and J gave up 4 bases, with 6 bases separating them. The CDR3 covers 12 residues. The CDR3 region is CASSYRNQPQHF. The CDR3 nucleotides are TGTGCCAGTAGTTACAGAAATCAGCCCCAGCATTTT.

The chain has TRBV5-8 and TRBJ2-3, with 9 bases that match TRBD2. With V trimmed by 4 bases and J by 6 bases, 6 bases remained unmatched. CDR3 length: 14 residues. From germline, CDR1 is SGHTS and CDR2 YDEGEE. The CDR3: CASSALAGLDTQYF. Here the CDR3 DNA reads TGTGCCAGCAGCGCGCTAGCGGGATTGGATACGCAGTATTTT.

The chain combines TRBV4-3 with TRBJ1-2; D gene ambiguous. The ends were cut back, 0 bases at V and 0 bases at J, with 8 bases in the middle. This CDR3 has 15 residues. Germline V lookup: CDR1 LGHNA, CDR2 YSLEER. CDR3 bases: TGCGCCAGCAGCCAAGATACCATGCCTAACTATGGCTACACCTTC. It is translated as CASSQDTMPNYGYTF.

The chain couples TRBV30 to TRBJ1-2; 8 bases fit TRBD1. Germline V gives CDR1 GTSNPN, CDR2 SVGIG (reference sequence). The CDR3 sequence is 16 residues long. J was trimmed by 2 bases and V by 3 bases; bases with no gene match: 11. CDR3 sequence reads: CAWSEFGQGTNYGYTF. CDR3 sequence (DNA): TGTGCCTGGAGCGAGTTCGGACAGGGAACAAACTATGGCTACACCTTC. The full variable domain, with the rest looked up from reference TRBV30 and TRBJ1-2, is SQTIHQWPATLVQPVGSPLSLECTVEGTSNPNLYWYRQAAGRGLQLLFYSVGIGQISSEVPQNLSASRPQDRQFILSSKKLLLSDSGFYLCAWSEFGQGTNYGYTFGSGTRLTVV.

This chain uses TRBV5-4 with TRBJ2-6, with D perhaps being TRBD1 or TRBD2 (5 bases each). The CDR3 consists of 16 residues. V lost 4 bases and J lost 0, with 11 bases in between. CDR1 SGHNT and CDR2 YYREEE come from the germline V gene (reference sequence). In DNA, the CDR3 is TGTGCCAGCAGCCAAGATGGGGGCTCTGGGGCCAACGTCCTGACTTTC. Amino acid sequence: CASSQDGGSGANVLTF.

This chain connects TRBV2 to TRBJ2-3; D may be TRBD2 (5 bases). Per the germline V gene, CDR1 is SNHLY and CDR2 is FYNNEI. Deletions cut 5 bases from V and 13 bases from J, with 7 bases between. The CDR3 loop spans 9 amino acids. The CDR3 DNA reads as TGTGCCAGCAGTCCGGGGAAGTATTTT. This encodes CASSPGKYF.

This chain connects TRBV9 to TRBJ1-6; TRBD1 matches 7 bases. With 5 bases clipped from V and 7 bases from J, the junction kept 9 bases outside the gene matches. CDR3 length: 15 amino acids. Germline lookup yields CDR1 SGDLS and CDR2 YYNGEE. The chain's CDR3 is CASSSRGTDNSPLHF. The DNA of the CDR3 is TGTGCCAGCAGTTCCCGCGGGACAGACAATTCACCCCTCCACTTT.

The chain couples TRBV10-1 to TRBJ2-3; 7 nucleotides align to TRBD1. J gave up 0 bases and V 10 bases, and 10 bases lay outside the gene matches. The CDR3 extends over 15 amino acids. Germline V lookup: CDR1 WNHNN, CDR2 SYGVQD (reference sequence). The CDR3 nucleotides read TGCGCCACCAAGATCACAGGGGCTAGCACAGATACGCAGTATTTT. Protein: CATKITGASTDTQYF.

This rearrangement joins TRBV2 to TRBJ2-1; TRBD1 is a possible D gene (5 bases). Trimming shortened V by 10 bases and J by 0 bases, and 16 bases separated the two germline ends. From germline, CDR1 is SNHLY and CDR2 FYNNEI. This CDR3 comprises 15 residues. CDR3 sequence: CATSWGLSSYNEQFF. For the CDR3, the DNA is TGTGCCACCTCCTGGGGCTTAAGCTCCTACAATGAGCAGTTCTTC.

The V gene is TRBV7-2, the J gene TRBJ2-1; D not certain. V gave up 1 base and J gave up 7 bases, with 8 bases separating them. Germline V lookup: CDR1 SGHTA, CDR2 FQGNSA. The CDR3 extends over 13 amino acids. DNA for the CDR3: TGTGCCAGCAGCTTAGTATACGTTAATGAGCAGTTCTTC. It is translated as CASSLVYVNEQFF.

V gene TRBV7-2 combines with J gene TRBJ1-5; 9 bases line up with TRBD1. Unmatched junction bases numbered 9, after V lost 4 bases and J lost 2 bases. Germline V lookup: CDR1 SGHTA, CDR2 FQGNSA. The CDR3 is made up of 17 amino acids. The DNA for the CDR3 is TGTGCCAGCAGCTCCCGGGACAGGGCGGACGGCAATCAGCCCCAGCATTTT. Its translation is CASSSRDRADGNQPQHF.

V and J are TRBV28 and TRBJ1-2, with D tentatively TRBD1 (5 bases). V gave up 9 bases and J gave up 2 bases, with 16 bases separating them. The germline V gene encodes CDR1 MDHEN and CDR2 SYDVKM. CDR3 size: 14 residues. CDR3: CASSTAGRNYGYTF. CDR3 DNA: TGTGCCAGTTCGACGGCAGGGAGAAACTATGGCTACACCTTC.

V gene TRBV15 combines with J gene TRBJ1-2, with TRBD1 as a possible D gene (5 bases). The CDR3 runs to 15 residues. V gave up 3 bases and J gave up 2 bases, with 13 bases separating them. Germline V CDR1 and CDR2: LNHNV, YYDKDF (reference sequence). CDR3 region: CATSRGDGLNYGYTF. The CDR3 DNA follows: TGTGCCACCAGCAGGGGGGACGGACTAAACTATGGCTACACCTTC.